This is a list of T cell receptor beta chains from one sample in a study of blood T cells in healthy people across ages. A single record per CDR3 protein comes from TCRdb applying MiXCR to the 5' RACE reads. Of about 730,000 distinct CDR3 sequences listed, approximately 39% are singletons. Sequencing was performed on blood. The receptors derive from a woman aged 55-70 years in good health. Both conserved end residues are trimmed from each CDR3.

j_call v_call cdr3_aa
TRBJ2-3 TRBV29-1 SVDSYTDTQY
TRBJ1-1 TRBV29-1 SVGPLLWGLESAEAF
TRBJ1-2 TRBV9 ASSPATGTNYGYT
TRBJ1-1 TRBV29-1 SVHGGDTEAF
TRBJ2-7 TRBV4-2 ASSQGALGQGTYEQY
TRBJ2-5 TRBV27 ASRLAGVGETQY
TRBJ2-5 TRBV10-3 AISARSPGEGETQY
. TRBV29-1 SVEDGFGTGGVNEQY
TRBJ2-7 TRBV7-2 ASSLARVLREQY
TRBJ2-3 TRBV20-1 SARSLEVGGDTQY
TRBJ2-7 TRBV10-3 AISDHLRGPSYEQY
TRBJ1-6 TRBV7-6 ASSDRGSYNSPLH
TRBJ1-3 TRBV3-1 ASSQGTPFSGNTIY
TRBJ2-7 TRBV25-1 ASSDGGFSYEQY
TRBJ2-1 TRBV4-1 ASSQGWGSYNEQF
TRBJ2-3 TRBV7-2 ASSHGDRPTQY
TRBJ2-7 TRBV7-6 ASSLLPGGRAYEQY
TRBJ2-7 TRBV6-1 ATGPTYEQY
TRBJ2-7 TRBV11-2 ASSSKGTRYEQY
TRBJ1-1 TRBV6-1 ASSENVALGQEAF
TRBJ2-1 TRBV12-3/TRBV12-4 ASSFGPSPNEQF
TRBJ2-1 TRBV11-3 ASSFGHSSYNEQF
TRBJ2-1 TRBV20-1 SAPLLGSRGPTGEQF
. TRBV7-2 ASSLGLFVSYNEQY
TRBJ2-1 TRBV3-1 ASSLGTEKF
TRBJ2-4 TRBV11-2 ASSLDQGVADIQY
TRBJ2-3 TRBV5-1 ASSLGTSGRATADTQY
TRBJ1-2 TRBV2 ASSEQGEAGYT
TRBJ2-1 TRBV14 ASRGSAVSYNEQF
TRBJ2-6 TRBV5-1 ASSLVGAAGANVLT
TRBJ2-5 TRBV12-3/TRBV12-4 ASRAGYNEQY